Listed below are T cell receptor beta chains from one sample, sequenced in a study of tumor-infiltrating lymphocytes in primary liver carcinoma. TCRdb re-derived calls from the multiplex PCR reads in MiXCR, one entry per CDR3 protein. Of tens of thousands of distinct CDR3 sequences in the sample, 75% were seen once. What was sequenced was tumor-adjacent normal liver tissue. These receptor sequences come from a woman aged 25 to 39 with primary liver carcinoma and hepatitis B virus infection. CDR3s leave out the opening cysteine and the closing phenylalanine or tryptophan.

j_gene: TRBJ1-2; v_gene: TRBV19; CDR3aa: ASTQGGRRYT
j_gene: TRBJ2-3; v_gene: TRBV11-2; CDR3aa: ASRLPGQFTDTKH
j_gene: TRBJ1-1; v_gene: TRBV11-3; CDR3aa: TSSPRQNTEAF
j_gene: TRBJ2-7; v_gene: TRBV6-2/TRBV6-3; CDR3aa: ASSHRDLFYEQY
j_gene: TRBJ2-5; v_gene: TRBV6-1; CDR3aa: ASSLAPSGRGQGTQY
j_gene: TRBJ2-7; v_gene: TRBV11-2; CDR3aa: ASTLEGGDEHY
j_gene: TRBJ2-7; v_gene: TRBV12-3/TRBV12-4; CDR3aa: ATKEAGVNEQY
j_gene: TRBJ1-2; v_gene: TRBV12-3/TRBV12-4; CDR3aa: ANSGQANNYGYT
j_gene: TRBJ1-6; v_gene: TRBV28; CDR3aa: ASSFSHGGSPPLH
j_gene: TRBJ1-3; v_gene: TRBV10-3; CDR3aa: ATEDGDDSGNTIC
j_gene: TRBJ2-7; v_gene: TRBV11-2; CDR3aa: ANSFGGRALGREQY
j_gene: TRBJ2-2; v_gene: TRBV4-3; CDR3aa: ANKSGAETGELF
j_gene: TRBJ2-2; v_gene: TRBV6-2/TRBV6-3; CDR3aa: ASSVADTGELF
j_gene: TRBJ1-2; v_gene: TRBV29-1; CDR3aa: NVEGLRGYCYT
j_gene: TRBJ2-7; v_gene: TRBV20-1; CDR3aa: SAKGQGKIYEQY
j_gene: TRBJ1-1; v_gene: TRBV11-2; CDR3aa: TNSPRTGAF
j_gene: TRBJ2-5; v_gene: TRBV12-3/TRBV12-4; CDR3aa: ASSQFLGADQETQY
j_gene: TRBJ2-7; v_gene: TRBV20-1; CDR3aa: SAKGPGKIYEQY
j_gene: TRBJ2-1; v_gene: TRBV6-1; CDR3aa: ASTLQGSGGGNEQF
j_gene: TRBJ2-1; v_gene: TRBV13; CDR3aa: ASSLGRGPYNEQF
j_gene: TRBJ2-7; v_gene: TRBV29-1; CDR3aa: SVEGTVSHQQY
j_gene: TRBJ1-1; v_gene: TRBV29-1; CDR3aa: SVTHGGSEAF
j_gene: TRBJ2-2; v_gene: TRBV5-6; CDR3aa: GSSLAPGVTGELF
j_gene: TRBJ2-3; v_gene: TRBV6-1; CDR3aa: VSRSRGQRPDTQY
j_gene: TRBJ2-3; v_gene: TRBV5-1; CDR3aa: ASTLQRTGTQY
j_gene: TRBJ2-5; v_gene: TRBV29-1; CDR3aa: STRASQETQY
j_gene: TRBJ2-5; v_gene: TRBV4-2; CDR3aa: ASSQDFGQGETQY
j_gene: TRBJ2-2; v_gene: TRBV5-1; CDR3aa: ASSPGLAGGLNTGELF
j_gene: TRBJ1-2; v_gene: TRBV14; CDR3aa: ASSQDRSSYGYT
j_gene: TRBJ2-1; v_gene: TRBV6-2/TRBV6-3; CDR3aa: VSSPYNEQC
j_gene: TRBJ1-1; v_gene: TRBV11-2; CDR3aa: ASRLGRGSYTEAF
j_gene: TRBJ2-3; v_gene: TRBV12-3/TRBV12-4; CDR3aa: ASSFVQDTQY
j_gene: TRBJ2-7; v_gene: TRBV5-6; CDR3aa: VSSLLASRSYEQY
j_gene: TRBJ1-6; v_gene: TRBV4-2; CDR3aa: AISQPWDPLNNSPLH
j_gene: TRBJ2-1; v_gene: TRBV12-3/TRBV12-4; CDR3aa: ASSQGVEHF
j_gene: TRBJ2-7; v_gene: TRBV6-5; CDR3aa: TSSYSSGSSYEQY
j_gene: NA; v_gene: TRBV10-2; CDR3aa: ASSEPDRAQPQY
j_gene: TRBJ2-6; v_gene: TRBV24-1; CDR3aa: ATSDSAGLAGEGPGANVLT
j_gene: TRBJ2-7; v_gene: TRBV4-2; CDR3aa: ASSQGYLDYEEY
j_gene: TRBJ2-7; v_gene: TRBV4-3; CDR3aa: ASSLLGTEYEQY
j_gene: TRBJ2-3; v_gene: TRBV11-2; CDR3aa: ACSSPDLSPSTDTQY
j_gene: TRBJ2-2; v_gene: TRBV6-2/TRBV6-3; CDR3aa: ASIHSWTHTGELF
j_gene: TRBJ2-2; v_gene: TRBV11-3; CDR3aa: ASTQTRGRTQPGELR
j_gene: TRBJ2-7; v_gene: TRBV5-1; CDR3aa: AGSWDGTGYEHY
j_gene: TRBJ2-3; v_gene: TRBV6-1; CDR3aa: ARSGRITGGADTQY
j_gene: TRBJ2-7; v_gene: TRBV4-2; CDR3aa: ASRQGYIDYEQY
j_gene: TRBJ2-5; v_gene: TRBV4-3; CDR3aa: ASCYEGTGYQETQY
j_gene: TRBJ2-7; v_gene: TRBV6-2/TRBV6-3; CDR3aa: ASFALGRYEQY
j_gene: TRBJ2-3; v_gene: TRBV11-2; CDR3aa: TSSISRENTQY
j_gene: TRBJ2-7; v_gene: TRBV5-5; CDR3aa: ASSLTLAGPITCEQY
j_gene: TRBJ2-5; v_gene: TRBV11-2; CDR3aa: ASSTRTGSAMETQY
j_gene: TRBJ2-7; v_gene: TRBV10-3; CDR3aa: AISLAGAIKQY
j_gene: TRBJ1-5; v_gene: TRBV12-3/TRBV12-4; CDR3aa: ASRLEYPVSNQPQH
j_gene: TRBJ2-5; v_gene: TRBV4-3; CDR3aa: ASRQVRRERETQY
j_gene: TRBJ2-1; v_gene: TRBV6-1; CDR3aa: ASRLVGLWYNEQF